The 18 T cell receptor beta chains presented below share a single source sample, sequenced in a study of tissue T cells after allogeneic stem cell transplantation. Time point specified: mouse harvest day 14 after allogeneic transplant. Mouse grafts combined 10^7 T-cell-depleted bone marrow cells with 10^6 splenic CD5+ T cells. Some clones are missing from TCRdb's copy, which holds only in-frame ones; the method was immunoSEQ multiplex PCR. The sample includes 3,500 to 4,500 clones, 45% to 50% of them seen just once. The specimen was lymph node tissue. The source of these receptors is a female BALB/c mouse given C57BL/6 T cells with graft-versus-host disease after an allogeneic hematopoietic cell transplant.

This clone has just a few counts. Mouse names are used for the genes. The read is 1 residue too short to cover the CDR3 end, so that end is filled in from the germline J gene. The chain employs TRBV26 and TRBJ2-5; 10 nucleotides align to TRBD2. This CDR3 region has 14 residues. CDR1 is KGHPV and CDR2 is FQNQEV in the germline V gene (reference sequence). The junction had 3 bases not matched to a gene; V was cut back by 3 bases and J by 6 bases. The DNA read from the CDR3 is TGTGCCAGCAGTCTTCCGGGACTGGGGGACACCCAGTAC. Protein product: CASSLPGLGDTQY. The CDR3 in full is CASSLPGLGDTQYF.

This clone was seen a few times. Mouse germline and gene names are used. The read gets to within 1 residue of the CDR3 end, and the germline J gene fills in the rest. The chain couples TRBV3 to TRBJ2-2, with D tentatively TRBD1 (5 bases). The V end was cut by 4 bases, the J end by 2 bases, with 8 bases between. This CDR3 contains 14 residues. CDR1 is SNHLY and CDR2 is FYNGKV in the germline V gene (reference sequence). The covered CDR3 bases are TGTGCCAGCAGCTCAGGGCAGAACACCGGGCAGCTCTAC. It is translated as CASSSGQNTGQLY. The complete CDR3 sequence is CASSSGQNTGQLYF. The full variable domain, in which reference TRBV3 and TRBJ2-2 provide the parts outside the CDR3, is GPKVLQIPSHQIIDMGQMVTLNCDPVSNHLYFYWYKQILGQQMEFLVNFYNGKVMEKSKLFKDQFSVERPDGSYFTLKIQPTALEDSAVYFCASSSGQNTGQLYFGEGSKLTVL.

As to this clone: Any gene name here is a mouse gene name. From the germline J gene comes the end of the CDR3, since the read stops 1 residue before it. This chain connects TRBV13-1 to TRBJ1-2; D is unclear. Trimming shortened V by 2 bases and J by 0 bases, and 8 bases separated the two germline ends. Looked up from germline, CDR1 is NSHNY and CDR2 is SYGAGN. There are 14 residues in the CDR3. CDR3 protein: CASSEAGTNSDYTF. Incomplete CDR3 DNA: TGTGCCAGCAGTGAAGCGGGGACAAACTCCGACTACACC.

In this sample, this clone is large. Here the gene names and germline are mouse. The read terminates 1 residue before the CDR3 end, so the remaining end is supplied by the germline J gene. The chain carries TRBV12-2 and TRBJ2-1; TRBD1 matches 7 bases. The CDR3 runs 15 residues. CDR1 and CDR2 from the germline V gene are SGHLS and HYDKME. Trimming removed 0 bases from V and 0 bases from J; junction bases left unmatched: 1. Partial CDR3 DNA: TGTGCCAGCTCTCTCGGGACAGATAACTATGCTGAGCAGTTC. It codes for CASSLGTDNYAEQF. From start to end, the CDR3 is CASSLGTDNYAEQFF.

Comment on this clone: The genes and germline here are from mouse. The CDR3 is cut off 1 residue early in the read; its end comes from the germline J gene. The rearrangement joins TRBV23 to TRBJ1-4. This CDR3 has 15 residues. From germline, CDR1 is KGHTA and CDR2 FQNQQP. The CDR3 is CSSSQGTVSNERLFF. The DNA read from the CDR3 is TGCTCCAGCAGTCAAGGGACGGTTTCCAACGAAAGATTATTT.

This clone is labeled as large. Genes here carry mouse names. With the read ending 1 residue before the CDR3 end, the germline J gene is used to fill in that end. J is TRBJ2-7 and V is TRBV16, with 9 bases fitting TRBD2. This CDR3 is built from 13 residues. With 3 bases clipped from V and 5 bases from J, the junction kept 2 bases outside the gene matches. CDR1 is SGHSA, CDR2 FRNQAP, per germline. The CDR3 reads CASSFTGGNEQYF. The CDR3 DNA, read in part, is TGTGCAAGCAGCTTTACTGGGGGGAATGAACAGTAC.

This clone was counted a few times. All gene names here are mouse names. From the germline J gene comes the end of the CDR3, since the read stops 1 residue before it. The chain is built from TRBV3 and TRBJ2-4; the match to TRBD2 covers 10 bases. This CDR3 spans 14 amino acids. V dropped 6 bases and J dropped 6; count of bases not matched to a gene: 6. Germline assignment: CDR1 SNHLY and CDR2 FYNGKV (reference sequence). The CDR3: CASRPTGGVNTLYF. The CDR3 bases that were read are TGTGCCAGCAGACCCACTGGGGGGGTTAACACCTTGTAC.

A note on this clone: The germline and genes are mouse ones. With the read ending 1 residue before the CDR3 end, the germline J gene is used to fill in that end. The V and J genes are TRBV5 and TRBJ2-5; D tentatively reads TRBD1 or TRBD2 (7 bases each). Looked up from germline, CDR1 is LGHNA and CDR2 is YNLKQL (reference sequence). This CDR3 comprises 15 residues. V dropped 0 bases and J dropped 3 bases, with 10 bases sitting between them. The CDR3 spells CASSQDRGGQDTQYF. CDR3 bases read: TGTGCCAGCAGCCAAGACAGGGGGGGGCAAGACACCCAGTAC.

On this clone: Mouse names are used for the genes. The read halts 1 residue ahead of the CDR3 end, with the missing end drawn from the germline J gene. V and J are TRBV3 and TRBJ2-1; 12 nucleotides align to TRBD2. The trim removed 9 bases at V and 7 bases at J, leaving 10 bases unmatched. The germline V gene encodes CDR1 SNHLY and CDR2 FYNGKV (reference sequence). The length of the CDR3 is 15 residues. The CDR3 DNA, read in part, is TGTGCCAGTCGTATGACTGGGGGGGCGCGAGCTGAGCAGTTC. It is translated as CASRMTGGARAEQF. The full CDR3 sequence reads CASRMTGGARAEQFF.

Of note for this clone: The genes and germline here are from mouse. CDR3 DNA (partial): TGCTCCAGCAGTCAATCTGGCAGTAACCAAGACACCCAGTAC. Translating it yields CSSSQSGSNQDTQY. The whole CDR3 region reads CSSSQSGSNQDTQYF. The rearrangement joins TRBV23 to TRBJ2-5. The read terminates 1 residue ahead of where the CDR3 ends, so the germline J gene completes it. The germline CDR1 and CDR2 sequences are KGHTA and FQNQQP. The CDR3 has 15 residues.

Comments on this clone: Each gene name is a mouse one. Sequencing ends 1 residue short of the CDR3 end; the germline J gene provides the rest. The rearrangement links TRBV2 to TRBJ2-2; unclear D gene. The germline gives CDR1 LGHNA, CDR2 YSYQKL. The V end lost 0 bases, the J end lost 0 bases, and 5 bases lay between the germline ends. CDR3 length: 15 residues. The CDR3 here is CASSQETANTGQLYF. The sequenced CDR3 bases are TGTGCCAGCAGCCAAGAAACTGCAAACACCGGGCAGCTCTAC.

This clone occurred a few times. The germline and genes are mouse ones. The sequence runs out 1 residue before the end of the CDR3; the remainder is reconstructed from the germline J gene. V and J are TRBV2 and TRBJ2-5; D unresolved. This CDR3 has 14 amino acids. Germline V lookup: CDR1 LGHNA, CDR2 YSYQKL. V lost 1 base and J lost 2, with 7 bases in between. Partial CDR3 DNA: TGTGCCAGCAGCCAAGGGGTGAGCCAAGACACCCAGTAC. Protein product: CASSQGVSQDTQY. The full CDR3 protein reads CASSQGVSQDTQYF.

The table lists this clone with a few counts. Mouse gene names apply. The read halts 1 residue ahead of the CDR3 end, with the missing end drawn from the germline J gene. V gene TRBV16 combines with J gene TRBJ1-2, with a possible D match to TRBD1 (5 bases). Trimming took 0 bases from V and 4 from J, leaving 9 bases between them. Germline assignment: CDR1 SGHSA and CDR2 FRNQAP. This CDR3 has 14 residues. This CDR3 is CASSLDRVGSDYTF. CDR3 DNA (partial): TGTGCAAGCAGCTTAGACAGGGTCGGCTCCGACTACACC.

Worth noting for this clone: Gene labels here are mouse ones. With the read ending 1 residue before the CDR3 end, the germline J gene is used to fill in that end. This rearrangement joins TRBV3 to TRBJ2-3, with no clear D. With 2 bases removed from V and 0 bases from J, the gap between germline ends came to 9 bases. The CDR3 is made up of 15 amino acids. Germline V lookup: CDR1 SNHLY, CDR2 FYNGKV (reference sequence). CDR3 bases read: TGTGCCAGCAGCTTACGGTGGGATAGTGCAGAAACGCTGTAT. Protein sequence: CASSLRWDSAETLY. The full CDR3 protein is CASSLRWDSAETLYF.

This clone has only one observation. Each gene name is a mouse one. The read is 1 residue too short to cover the CDR3 end, so that end is filled in from the germline J gene. The chain couples TRBV23 to TRBJ2-3; the D call TRBD2 from the table was never checked on the DNA. Germline V gene data show CDR1 as KGHTA and CDR2 as FQNQQP. The CDR3 length is 15 residues. This CDR3 reads CSSSGLGASAETLYF. The CDR3 bases that were read are TGCTCCAGCAGTGGACTGGGGGCTAGTGCAGAAACGCTGTAT. The entire variable domain, with the rest obtained from reference TRBV23 and TRBJ2-3, is as follows: DAAVTQKPRYLIKMKGQEAEMKCIPEKGHTAVFWYQQKQSKELKFLIYFQNQQPLDQIDMVKERFSAVCPSSSLCSLGIRTCEAEDSALYLCSSSGLGASAETLYFGSGTRLTVL.

Notes on this clone: All gene names here are mouse names. The observed sequence ends 1 residue before the CDR3 terminus, with the missing tail filled in from the germline J gene. V gene TRBV12-2 combines with J gene TRBJ1-3; D ambiguous. Germline CDR1 reads SGHLS; CDR2 reads HYDKME. This CDR3 has 15 amino acids. V shed 0 bases and J shed 0 bases, with 8 bases lying between them. The sequenced part of the CDR3 DNA is TGTGCCAGCTCTCTCGAACAGTATTCTGGAAATACGCTCTAT. Residues: CASSLEQYSGNTLY. The full-length CDR3 reads as CASSLEQYSGNTLYF. Using reference TRBV12-2 and TRBJ1-3 for the parts outside the CDR3, the full variable domain is NSGVVQSPRYIIKGKGERSILKCIPISGHLSVAWYQQTQGQELKFFIQHYDKMERDKGNLPSRFSVQQFDDYHSEMNMSALELEDSAVYFCASSLEQYSGNTLYFGEGSRLIVV.

Concerning this clone: Mouse gene names apply. The CDR3 is CASSTGTYTEVFF. Incomplete CDR3 DNA: TGTGCCAGCAGCACCGGGACATACACAGAAGTCTTC. This sequence joins TRBV3 and TRBJ1-1, with D tentatively TRBD1 (6 bases). The DNA ends 1 residue before the CDR3 does, and the rest of the CDR3 is filled in from the germline J gene. The V end lost 5 bases, the J end lost 3 bases, and 10 bases lay between the germline ends. CDR1 is SNHLY, CDR2 FYNGKV, per germline (reference sequence). The CDR3 covers 13 residues.

This clone is labeled as large. Mouse gene names apply. The read terminates 1 residue ahead of where the CDR3 ends, so the germline J gene completes it. This chain connects TRBV13-2 to TRBJ1-3; weak D call: TRBD1 (5 bases). Trimming took 6 bases from V and 0 from J, leaving 10 bases between them. The CDR3 has 14 amino acids. Germline loops: CDR1 NNHNN, CDR2 SYGAGS (reference sequence). The CDR3 DNA, read in part, is TGTGCCAGCGTCCCGACAGATTCTGGAAATACGCTCTAT. Translation: CASVPTDSGNTLY. The full CDR3 protein reads CASVPTDSGNTLYF.